The rows below give T cell receptor beta chains drawn from one sample of a study of shared clonotypes between healthy human individuals. The table came from immunoSEQ multiplex PCR; TCRdb's copy has only in-frame clones and leaves some out. The table shows about 2 million clones, with approximately 94% occurring only once. The sample was naive CD8+ T cells sorted from blood. The receptor set was obtained from a young man in good health. The CDR3 runs from the conserved cysteine through the conserved F or W. The D gene is left open where the match is weak. Only some rows state a clone size, as once, few, many or a class for expanded clones.

v_gene	d_gene	j_gene	len	abundance	CDR3aa	CDR3nt
TRBV19	.	TRBJ2-7	15	.	CASSRGAGAYGEQYF	TGTGCCAGTAGCCGAGGGGCGGGGGCCTATGGAGAGCAGTACTTC
TRBV19	TRBD1	TRBJ1-2	16	.	CASRQLWGTGVYGYTF	TGTGCCAGTAGGCAGTTGTGGGGTACAGGGGTCTATGGCTACACCTTC
TRBV6-5	.	TRBJ1-1	14	.	CASHLISVDDEAFF	TGTGCCAGCCACCTAATTAGCGTGGACGATGAAGCTTTCTTT
TRBV28	.	TRBJ2-7	15	.	CASSPSGGPGNEQYF	TGTGCCAGCAGTCCCTCGGGCGGGCCAGGGAACGAGCAGTACTTC
TRBV9	.	TRBJ2-7	14	once	CASSDGFTQVEQYF	TGTGCCAGCAGCGACGGGTTCACCCAGGTGGAGCAGTACTTC
TRBV28	TRBD1	TRBJ2-7	14	.	CASRSGTGPYEQYF	TGTGCCAGCAGGTCCGGGACAGGGCCCTACGAGCAGTACTTC
TRBV28	TRBD2	TRBJ2-7	17	.	CASSWTSGGVEGYEQYF	TGTGCCAGCAGTTGGACTAGCGGGGGGGTGGAAGGGTACGAGCAGTACTTC
TRBV7-2	.	TRBJ1-1	13	.	CASSLRTPYEAFF	TGTGCCAGCAGCTTACGAACACCGTACGAAGCTTTCTTT
TRBV27	.	TRBJ1-1	13	.	CASSFQGNTEAFF	TGTGCCAGCAGTTTTCAGGGTAACACTGAAGCTTTCTTT
TRBV4-1	TRBD1	TRBJ1-5	15	.	CASSQGTGSNQPQHF	TGCGCCAGCAGCCAAGGGACAGGGAGCAATCAGCCCCAGCATTTT
TRBV7-9	.	TRBJ1-1	12	.	CASSLDNPEAFF	TGTGCCAGCAGCTTAGATAATCCTGAAGCTTTCTTT
TRBV27	.	TRBJ2-7	14	.	CASSLLGGLYEQYF	TGTGCCAGCAGTTTATTGGGGGGCCTCTACGAGCAGTACTTC
TRBV15	.	TRBJ2-7	16	.	CATSREGYRETYEQYF	TGTGCCACCAGCAGAGAGGGATATAGAGAGACCTACGAGCAGTACTTC